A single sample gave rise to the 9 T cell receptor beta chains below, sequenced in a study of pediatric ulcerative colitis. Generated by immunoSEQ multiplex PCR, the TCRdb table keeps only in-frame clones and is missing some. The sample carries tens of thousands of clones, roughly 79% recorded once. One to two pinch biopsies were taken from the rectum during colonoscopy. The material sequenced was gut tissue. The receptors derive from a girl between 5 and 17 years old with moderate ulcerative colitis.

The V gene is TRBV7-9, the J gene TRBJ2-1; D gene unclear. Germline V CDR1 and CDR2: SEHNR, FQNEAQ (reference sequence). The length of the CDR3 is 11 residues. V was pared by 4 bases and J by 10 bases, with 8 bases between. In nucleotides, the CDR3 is TGTGCCAGCAGCTCCGCAATAGAGCAGTTCTTC. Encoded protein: CASSSAIEQFF. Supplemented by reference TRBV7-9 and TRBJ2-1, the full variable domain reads DTGVSQNPRHKITKRGQNVTFRCDPISEHNRLYWYRQTLGQGPEFLTYFQNEAQLEKSRLLSDRFSAERPKGSFSTLEIQRTEQGDSAMYLCASSSAIEQFFGPGTRLTVL.

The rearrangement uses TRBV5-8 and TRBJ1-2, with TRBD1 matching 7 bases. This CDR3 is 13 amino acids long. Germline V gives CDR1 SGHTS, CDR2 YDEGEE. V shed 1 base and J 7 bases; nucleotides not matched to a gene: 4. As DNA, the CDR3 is TGTGCCAGCAGCTTGACAGGGGAACCTGGCTACACCTTC. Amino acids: CASSLTGEPGYTF.

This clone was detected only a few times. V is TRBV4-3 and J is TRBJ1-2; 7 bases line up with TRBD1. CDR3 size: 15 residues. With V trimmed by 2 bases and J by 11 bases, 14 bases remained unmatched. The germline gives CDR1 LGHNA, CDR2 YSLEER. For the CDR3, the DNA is TGCGCCAGCAGCCAAAACAGGGGACCTGAATATGTATACACCTTC. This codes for CASSQNRGPEYVYTF.

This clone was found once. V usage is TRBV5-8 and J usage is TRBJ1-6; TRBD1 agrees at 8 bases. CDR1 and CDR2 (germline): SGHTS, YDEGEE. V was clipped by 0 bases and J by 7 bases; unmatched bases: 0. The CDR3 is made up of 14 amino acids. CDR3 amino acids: CASSLGQGNSPLHF. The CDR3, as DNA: TGTGCCAGCAGCTTGGGACAGGGGAATTCACCCCTCCACTTT. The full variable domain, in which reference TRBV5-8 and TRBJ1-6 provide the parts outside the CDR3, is EAGVTQSPTHLIKTRGQQATLRCSPISGHTSVYWYQQALGLGLQFLLWYDEGEERNRGNFPPRFSGRQFPNYSSELNVNALELEDSALYLCASSLGQGNSPLHFGNGTRLTVT.

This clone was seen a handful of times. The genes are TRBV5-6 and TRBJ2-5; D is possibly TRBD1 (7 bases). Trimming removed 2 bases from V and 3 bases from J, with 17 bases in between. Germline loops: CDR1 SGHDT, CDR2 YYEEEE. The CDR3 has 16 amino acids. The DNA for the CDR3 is TGTGCCAGCAGCTTATATTACAGGGGAGGTGAAGAGACCCAGTACTTC. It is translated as CASSLYYRGGEETQYF.

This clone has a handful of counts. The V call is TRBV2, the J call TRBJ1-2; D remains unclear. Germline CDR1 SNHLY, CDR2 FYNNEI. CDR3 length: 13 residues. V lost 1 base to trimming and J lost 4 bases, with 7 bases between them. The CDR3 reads CASSEGTLYGYTF. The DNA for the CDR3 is TGTGCCAGCAGTGAAGGTACGCTCTATGGCTACACCTTC.

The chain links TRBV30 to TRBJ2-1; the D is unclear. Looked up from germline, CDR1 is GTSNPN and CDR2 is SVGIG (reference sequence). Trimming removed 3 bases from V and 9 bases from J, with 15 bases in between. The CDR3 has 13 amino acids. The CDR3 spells CAWSSRLEIEQFF. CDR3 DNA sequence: TGTGCCTGGAGCTCTCGACTTGAGATTGAGCAGTTCTTC. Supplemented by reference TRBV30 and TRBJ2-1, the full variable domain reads SQTIHQWPATLVQPVGSPLSLECTVEGTSNPNLYWYRQAAGRGLQLLFYSVGIGQISSEVPQNLSASRPQDRQFILSSKKLLLSDSGFYLCAWSSRLEIEQFFGPGTRLTVL.

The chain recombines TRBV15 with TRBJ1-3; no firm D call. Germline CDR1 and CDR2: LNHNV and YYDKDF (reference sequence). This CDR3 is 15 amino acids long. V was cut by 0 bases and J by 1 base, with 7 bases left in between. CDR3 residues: CATSRDGLSGNTIYF. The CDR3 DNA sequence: TGTGCCACCAGCAGAGATGGCCTTTCTGGAAACACCATATATTTT.

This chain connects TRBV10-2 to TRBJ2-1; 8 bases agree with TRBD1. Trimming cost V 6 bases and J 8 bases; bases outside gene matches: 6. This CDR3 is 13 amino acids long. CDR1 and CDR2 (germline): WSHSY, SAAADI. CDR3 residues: CASRQGARDEQFF. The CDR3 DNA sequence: TGCGCCAGCAGGCAGGGGGCGCGCGATGAGCAGTTCTTC.